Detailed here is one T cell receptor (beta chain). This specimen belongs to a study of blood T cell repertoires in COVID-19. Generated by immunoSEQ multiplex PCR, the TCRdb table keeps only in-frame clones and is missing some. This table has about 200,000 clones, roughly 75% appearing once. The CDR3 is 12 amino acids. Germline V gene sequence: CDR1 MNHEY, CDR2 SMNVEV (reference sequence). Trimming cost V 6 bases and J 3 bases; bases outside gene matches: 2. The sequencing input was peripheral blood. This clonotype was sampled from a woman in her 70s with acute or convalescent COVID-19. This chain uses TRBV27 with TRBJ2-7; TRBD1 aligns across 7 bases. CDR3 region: CASSRQGYEQYF. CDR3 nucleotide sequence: TGTGCCAGCAGCAGACAGGGCTACGAGCAGTACTTC.